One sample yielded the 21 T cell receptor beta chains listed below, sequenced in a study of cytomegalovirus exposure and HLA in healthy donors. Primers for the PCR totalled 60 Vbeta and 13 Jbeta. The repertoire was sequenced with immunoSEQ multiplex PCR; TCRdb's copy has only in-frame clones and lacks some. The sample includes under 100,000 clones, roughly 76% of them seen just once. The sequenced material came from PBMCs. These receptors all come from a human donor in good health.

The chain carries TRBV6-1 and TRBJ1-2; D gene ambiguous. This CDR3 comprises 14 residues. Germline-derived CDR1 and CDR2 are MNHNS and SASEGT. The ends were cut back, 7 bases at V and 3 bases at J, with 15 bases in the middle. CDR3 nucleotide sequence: TGTGCCAGCACCTATTGGAAGGAGGACTATGGCTACACCTTC. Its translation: CASTYWKEDYGYTF.

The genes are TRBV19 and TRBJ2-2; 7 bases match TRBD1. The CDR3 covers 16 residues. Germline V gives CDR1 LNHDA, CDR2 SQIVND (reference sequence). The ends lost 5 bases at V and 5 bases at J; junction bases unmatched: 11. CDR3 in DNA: TGTGCCAGTAGTCCTGAGGGGACAGAAGGAACCGGGGAGCTGTTTTTT. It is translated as CASSPEGTEGTGELFF.

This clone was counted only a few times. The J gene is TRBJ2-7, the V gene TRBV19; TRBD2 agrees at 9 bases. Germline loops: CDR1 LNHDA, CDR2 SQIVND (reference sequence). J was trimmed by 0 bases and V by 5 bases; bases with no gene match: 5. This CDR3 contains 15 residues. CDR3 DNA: TGTGCCAGTAGTCCATCAGCGGGGGGCTCCTACGAGCAGTACTTC. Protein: CASSPSAGGSYEQYF.

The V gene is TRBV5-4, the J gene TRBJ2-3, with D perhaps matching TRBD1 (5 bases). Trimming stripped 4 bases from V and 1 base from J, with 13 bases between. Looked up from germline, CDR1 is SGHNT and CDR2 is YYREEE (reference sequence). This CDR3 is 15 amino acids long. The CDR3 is CASSPAQGGTDTQYF. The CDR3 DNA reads TGTGCCAGCAGCCCAGCCCAGGGCGGCACAGATACGCAGTATTTT.

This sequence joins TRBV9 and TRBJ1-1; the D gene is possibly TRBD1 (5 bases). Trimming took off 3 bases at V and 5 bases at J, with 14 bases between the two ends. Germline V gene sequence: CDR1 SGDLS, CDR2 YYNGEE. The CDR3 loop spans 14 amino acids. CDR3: CASSGAGFGTEAFF. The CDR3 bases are TGTGCCAGCAGCGGAGCAGGGTTTGGGACTGAAGCTTTCTTT.

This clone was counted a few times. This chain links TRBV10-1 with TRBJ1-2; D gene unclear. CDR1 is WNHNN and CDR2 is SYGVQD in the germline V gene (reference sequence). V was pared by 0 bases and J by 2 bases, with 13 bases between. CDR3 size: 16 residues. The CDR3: CASSESEEGENYGYTF. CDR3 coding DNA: TGCGCCAGCAGTGAGTCGGAGGAGGGAGAGAACTATGGCTACACCTTC.

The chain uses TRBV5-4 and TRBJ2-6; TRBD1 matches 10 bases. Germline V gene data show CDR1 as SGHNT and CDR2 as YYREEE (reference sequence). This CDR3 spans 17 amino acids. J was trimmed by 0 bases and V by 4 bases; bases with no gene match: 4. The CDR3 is CASSDRQGASGANVLTF. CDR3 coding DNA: TGTGCCAGCAGCGACCGACAGGGGGCCTCTGGGGCCAACGTCCTGACTTTC.

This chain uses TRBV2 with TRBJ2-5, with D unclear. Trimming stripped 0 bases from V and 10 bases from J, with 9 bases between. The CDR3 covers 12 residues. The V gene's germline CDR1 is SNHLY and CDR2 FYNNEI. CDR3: CASSEAPRVQYF. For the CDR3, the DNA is TGTGCCAGCAGTGAAGCGCCCCGCGTCCAGTACTTC.

The CDR3 DNA reads as TGTGCCAGCAGCAAACCCGGTAATACGCAGTATTTT. This translates into CASSKPGNTQYF. The chain combines TRBV7-9 with TRBJ2-3, with no clear D. V lost 5 bases to trimming and J lost 7 bases, with 10 bases between them. Germline V gives CDR1 SEHNR, CDR2 FQNEAQ (reference sequence). CDR3 length: 12 amino acids.

This CDR3 is CASSIGGLSYNEQFF. The CDR3 region has the DNA TGTGCCAGCAGTATAGGGGGCCTCTCCTACAATGAGCAGTTCTTC. V and J are TRBV11-3 and TRBJ2-1; TRBD1 agrees at 7 bases. The V gene end was trimmed by 6 bases and the J gene end by 0 bases; junction bases not matched to a gene: 5. This CDR3 has 15 residues. Germline loops: CDR1 SGHNT, CDR2 YENEEA.

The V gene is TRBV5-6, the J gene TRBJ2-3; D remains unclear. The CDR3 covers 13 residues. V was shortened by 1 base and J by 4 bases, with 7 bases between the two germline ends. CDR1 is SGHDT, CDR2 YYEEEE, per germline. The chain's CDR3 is CASSLIGADTQYF. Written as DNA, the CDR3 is TGTGCCAGCAGCTTGATCGGTGCAGATACGCAGTATTTT.

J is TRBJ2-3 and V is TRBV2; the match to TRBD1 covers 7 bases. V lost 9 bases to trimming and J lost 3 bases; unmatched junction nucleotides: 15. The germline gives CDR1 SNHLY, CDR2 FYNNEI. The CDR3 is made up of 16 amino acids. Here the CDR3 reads CARERTGSYQTDTQYF. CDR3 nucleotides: TGTGCCAGGGAGCGGACAGGTAGTTATCAGACAGATACGCAGTATTTT.

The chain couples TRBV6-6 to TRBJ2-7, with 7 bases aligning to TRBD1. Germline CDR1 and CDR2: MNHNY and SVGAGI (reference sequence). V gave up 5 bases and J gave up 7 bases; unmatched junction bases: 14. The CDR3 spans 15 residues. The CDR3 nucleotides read TGTGCCAGCAGTGATGACAGGGACGCGGATTTGGAGCAGTACTTC. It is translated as CASSDDRDADLEQYF.

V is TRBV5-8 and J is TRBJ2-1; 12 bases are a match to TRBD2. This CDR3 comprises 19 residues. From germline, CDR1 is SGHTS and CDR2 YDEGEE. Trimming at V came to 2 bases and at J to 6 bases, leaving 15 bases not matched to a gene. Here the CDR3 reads CASSLLPRLAGVEGNEQFF. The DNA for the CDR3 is TGTGCCAGCAGCTTATTGCCCCGACTAGCGGGAGTCGAAGGCAATGAGCAGTTCTTC.

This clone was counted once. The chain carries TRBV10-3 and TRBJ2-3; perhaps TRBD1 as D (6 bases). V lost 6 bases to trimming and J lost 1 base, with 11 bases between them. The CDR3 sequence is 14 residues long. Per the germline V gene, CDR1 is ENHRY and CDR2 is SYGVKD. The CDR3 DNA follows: TGTGCCATCAGAGGACAGTCAGGCACAGATACGCAGTATTTT. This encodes CAIRGQSGTDTQYF.

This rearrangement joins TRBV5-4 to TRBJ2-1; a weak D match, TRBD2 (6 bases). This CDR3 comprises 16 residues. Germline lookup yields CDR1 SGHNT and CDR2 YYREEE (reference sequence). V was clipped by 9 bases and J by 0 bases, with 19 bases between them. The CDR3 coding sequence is TGTGCCATCCAGCGGGCTCGGACACTCTCCTACAATGAGCAGTTCTTC. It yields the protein CAIQRARTLSYNEQFF. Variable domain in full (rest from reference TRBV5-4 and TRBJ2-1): ETGVTQSPTHLIKTRGQQVTLRCSSQSGHNTVSWYQQALGQGPQFIFQYYREEENGRGNFPPRFSGLQFPNYSSELNVNALELDDSALYLCAIQRARTLSYNEQFFGPGTRLTVL.

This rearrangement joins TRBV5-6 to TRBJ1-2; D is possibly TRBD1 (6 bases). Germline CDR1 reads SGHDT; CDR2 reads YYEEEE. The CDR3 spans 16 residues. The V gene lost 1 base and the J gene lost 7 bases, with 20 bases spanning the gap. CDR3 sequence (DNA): TGTGCCAGCAGCTTGTTTCGGGCCTCAGGGGAGGGTGGCTACACCTTC. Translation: CASSLFRASGEGGYTF.

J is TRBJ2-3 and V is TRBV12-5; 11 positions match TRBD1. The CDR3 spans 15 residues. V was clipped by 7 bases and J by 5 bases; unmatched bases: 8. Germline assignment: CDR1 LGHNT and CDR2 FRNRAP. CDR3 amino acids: CASAPDRGRRDTQYF. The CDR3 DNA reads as TGTGCTAGTGCCCCGGACAGGGGGCGAAGAGATACGCAGTATTTT.

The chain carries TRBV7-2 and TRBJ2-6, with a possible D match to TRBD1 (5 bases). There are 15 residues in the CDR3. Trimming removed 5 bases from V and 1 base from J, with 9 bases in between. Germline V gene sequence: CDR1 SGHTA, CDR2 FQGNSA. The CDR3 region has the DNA TGTGCCAGCAGCGCCAGGGCTTCTGGGGCCAACGTCCTGACTTTC. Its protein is CASSARASGANVLTF.

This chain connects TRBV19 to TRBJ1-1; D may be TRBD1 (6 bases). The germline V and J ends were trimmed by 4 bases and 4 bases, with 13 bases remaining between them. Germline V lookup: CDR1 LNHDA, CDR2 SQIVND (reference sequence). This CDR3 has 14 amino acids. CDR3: CASSKDSAGTEAFF. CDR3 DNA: TGTGCCAGTAGTAAGGACAGTGCGGGCACTGAAGCTTTCTTT.

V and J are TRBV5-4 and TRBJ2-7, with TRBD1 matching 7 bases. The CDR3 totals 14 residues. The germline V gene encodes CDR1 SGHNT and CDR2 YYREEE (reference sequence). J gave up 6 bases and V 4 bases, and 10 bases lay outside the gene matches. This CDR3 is CASSAHRTGFEQYF. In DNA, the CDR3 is TGTGCCAGCAGCGCCCATCGGACAGGCTTCGAGCAGTACTTC.